Listed below are T cell receptor beta chains from one sample, sequenced in a study of radiotherapy plus CTLA-4 blockade in lung cancer. Data came from immunoSEQ multiplex PCR; TCRdb stores just in-frame clones and leaves some out. The sample lists 35,000 to 55,000 clones; roughly two thirds were seen once. The starting material was peripheral blood, obtained from a patient treated with radiotherapy plus ipilimumab. These receptors all come from a human donor with non-small cell lung cancer who had a partial response to radiotherapy plus ipilimumab. CDR3s include the opening cysteine and the closing phenylalanine or tryptophan. A D gene is named only where the DNA matches it firmly.

>TRBV9|NA|NA
CASSPSDPLSYEQYF
>TRBV27|TRBJ2-3|NA
CASSWEEGQENTQYF
>TRBV29-1|NA|TRBD2
CSVAAGETEQYF
>TRBV19|TRBJ2-1|NA
CASSVNLVGNEQFF
>TRBV7-6|TRBJ2-5|TRBD2
CASSLGLAGGGETQYF
>TRBV6-4|TRBJ2-1|NA
CASSVEEQGEQFF
>TRBV2|TRBJ1-1|TRBD1
CASRSGQGGTEAFF
>TRBV6-6|TRBJ2-1|TRBD1
CASSILQGSHNEQFF
>TRBV7-9|TRBJ2-5|TRBD1
CASSGRGPFETQYF
>TRBV19|TRBJ1-5|TRBD1
CASSPGQGPNQPQHF
>TRBV11-1|TRBJ2-3|TRBD2
CASSLSSSGSTDTQYF
>TRBV2|TRBJ2-4|TRBD2
CASNGWGGAKNIQYF
>TRBV9|TRBJ1-6|NA
CASSPRGGAYNSPLHF
>TRBV27|TRBJ1-2|NA
CASSPSGYGYTF
>TRBV5-1|TRBJ1-1|NA
CASSTGWGNTEAFF
>TRBV7-3|TRBJ2-2|NA
CASSLTQGELFF
>TRBV7-6|TRBJ2-7|NA
CASSLSGGSYEQYF
>TRBV19|TRBJ1-2|NA
CASSFEATGIGYTF
>TRBV2|TRBJ2-5|TRBD2
CASSPGLAGVDF
>TRBV10-3|TRBJ1-6|TRBD1
CAISPGQGGSPLHF